The clone carrying this T cell receptor (beta chain) was seen repeatedly, ten times or more. Germline V lookup: CDR1 SGDLS, CDR2 YYNGEE. The CDR3 contains 12 residues. Trimming removed 3 bases at V and 5 bases at J, with 8 bases between. Clinical symptoms, serum thyroxine, TRAb, thyroid ultrasound and orbital computed tomography informed diagnoses. The sample belongs to a study of T cells in Graves' hyperthyroidism and ophthalmopathy. RNA transcripts gave rise to amplified TCR beta CDR3 regions. HTBI primers were employed in a first-round RT-PCR of the TCR CDR3. TCRdb re-derived calls from the multiplex PCR reads in MiXCR, one entry per CDR3 protein. The sample records fewer than 650,000 distinct CDR3 sequences, over 12% being singletons.

The gene calls are TRBV9 and TRBJ2-5, with D unclear. The sample taken for sequencing was blood. This clonotype was obtained from a woman between 18 and 30 years old with Graves' ophthalmopathy. CDR3 residues: CASSGPSETQYF. CDR3 in DNA: TGTGCCAGCAGCGGACCTTCGGAGACCCAGTACTTC.